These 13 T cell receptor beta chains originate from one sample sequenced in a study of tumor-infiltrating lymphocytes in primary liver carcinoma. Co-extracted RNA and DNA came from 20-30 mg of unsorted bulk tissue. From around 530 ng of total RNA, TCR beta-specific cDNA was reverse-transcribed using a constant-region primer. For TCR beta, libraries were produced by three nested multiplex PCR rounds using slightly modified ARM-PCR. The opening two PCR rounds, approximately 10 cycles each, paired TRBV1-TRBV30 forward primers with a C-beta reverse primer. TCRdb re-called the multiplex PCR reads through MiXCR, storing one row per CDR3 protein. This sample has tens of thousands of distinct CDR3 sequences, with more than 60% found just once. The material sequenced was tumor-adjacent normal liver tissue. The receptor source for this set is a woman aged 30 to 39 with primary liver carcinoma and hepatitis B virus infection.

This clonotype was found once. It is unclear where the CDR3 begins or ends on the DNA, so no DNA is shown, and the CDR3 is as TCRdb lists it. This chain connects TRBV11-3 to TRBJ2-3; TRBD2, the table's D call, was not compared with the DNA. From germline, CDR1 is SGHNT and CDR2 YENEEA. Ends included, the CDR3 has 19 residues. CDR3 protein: CASSLCFGAGAGGTDTHYF.

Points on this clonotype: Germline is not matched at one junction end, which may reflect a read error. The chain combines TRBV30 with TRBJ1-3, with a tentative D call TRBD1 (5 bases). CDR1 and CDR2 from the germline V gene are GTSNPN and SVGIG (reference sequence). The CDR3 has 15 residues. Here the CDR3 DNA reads TGTGTCTGGACCCGAGACAGCCACTCTGGAAACACCATATATTTC. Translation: CVWTRDSHSGNTIYF.

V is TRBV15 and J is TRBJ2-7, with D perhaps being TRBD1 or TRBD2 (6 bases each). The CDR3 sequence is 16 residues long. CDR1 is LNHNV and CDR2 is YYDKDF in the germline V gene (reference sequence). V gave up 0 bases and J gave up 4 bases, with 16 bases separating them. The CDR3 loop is CATSRDQTGARYEQYF. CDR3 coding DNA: TGTGCCACCAGCAGAGATCAAACGGGGGCCAGGTACGAGCAGTACTTC.

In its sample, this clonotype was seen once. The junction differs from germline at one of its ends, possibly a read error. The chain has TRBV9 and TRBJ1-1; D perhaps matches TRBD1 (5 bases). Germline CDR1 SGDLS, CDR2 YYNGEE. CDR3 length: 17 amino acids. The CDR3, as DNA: TGTGCCATCAGCGCGCCGACAGACGAAGGGCAGAACACTGAAGCTTTCTTT. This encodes CAISAPTDEGQNTEAFF.

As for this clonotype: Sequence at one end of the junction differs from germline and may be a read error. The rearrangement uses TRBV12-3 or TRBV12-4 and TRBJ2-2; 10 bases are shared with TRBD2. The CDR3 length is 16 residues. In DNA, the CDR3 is TGTGCCGGCAGTCTACGGGCTAGCGGGAGTTACGGGGAGCTGTTTTTT. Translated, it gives CAGSLRASGSYGELFF.

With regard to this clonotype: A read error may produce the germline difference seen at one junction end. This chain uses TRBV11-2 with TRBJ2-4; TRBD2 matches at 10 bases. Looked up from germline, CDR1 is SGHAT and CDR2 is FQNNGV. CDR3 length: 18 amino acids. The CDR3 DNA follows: TGTGCCGGCAGCTTAGATCCTGTTCCTAGCGGGAGTTGGGACATTCAGCACTTC. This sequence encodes CAGSLDPVPSGSWDIQHF. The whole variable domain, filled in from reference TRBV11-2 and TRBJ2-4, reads EAGVAQSPRYKIIEKRQSVAFWCNPISGHATLYWYQQILGQGPKLLIQFQNNGVVDDSQLPKDRFSAERLKGVDSTLKIQPAKLEDSAVYLCAGSLDPVPSGSWDIQHFGAGTRLSVL.

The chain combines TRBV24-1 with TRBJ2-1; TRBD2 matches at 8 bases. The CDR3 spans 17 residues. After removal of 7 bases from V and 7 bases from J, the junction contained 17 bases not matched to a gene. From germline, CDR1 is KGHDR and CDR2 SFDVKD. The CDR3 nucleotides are TGTGCCACCAGCGATCAACGGACTACCGGGAGGGGAAATGAGCAGTTCTTC. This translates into CATSDQRTTGRGNEQFF.

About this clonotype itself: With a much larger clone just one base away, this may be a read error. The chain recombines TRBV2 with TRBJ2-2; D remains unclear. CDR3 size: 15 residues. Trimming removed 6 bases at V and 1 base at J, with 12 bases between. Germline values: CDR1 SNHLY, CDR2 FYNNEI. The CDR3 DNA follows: TGTGCCAGCAGCTTTAGCCGGTTGAACACCGGGGAGCTGTTTTTT. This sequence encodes CASSFSRLNTGELFF.

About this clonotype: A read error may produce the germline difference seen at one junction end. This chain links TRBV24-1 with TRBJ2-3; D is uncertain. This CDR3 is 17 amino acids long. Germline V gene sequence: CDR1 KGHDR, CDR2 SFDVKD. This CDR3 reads CATSDGIGTSPGDTRYF. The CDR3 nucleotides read TGTGCCACCAGTGATGGTATAGGAACAAGCCCCGGAGATACGCGGTATTTT.

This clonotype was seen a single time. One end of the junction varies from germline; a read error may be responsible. DNA of the CDR3: TGTGCCGGCAGCCATCGAGGGACCTACAATGAGCAGTTTTTC. Its protein product is CAGSHRGTYNEQFF. This sequence joins TRBV11-2 and TRBJ2-1; perhaps D is TRBD1 or TRBD2 (5 bases each). The germline gives CDR1 SGHAT, CDR2 FQNNGV. The CDR3 consists of 14 residues.

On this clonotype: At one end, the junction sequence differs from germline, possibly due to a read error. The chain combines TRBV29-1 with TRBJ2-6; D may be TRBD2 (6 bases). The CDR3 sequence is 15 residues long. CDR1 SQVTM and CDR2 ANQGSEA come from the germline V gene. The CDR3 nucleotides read TGCAGCGTTGCTGGGGAGGCCTCTGGGGCCAATGTCCTGTCTTTC. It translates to CSVAGEASGANVLSF.

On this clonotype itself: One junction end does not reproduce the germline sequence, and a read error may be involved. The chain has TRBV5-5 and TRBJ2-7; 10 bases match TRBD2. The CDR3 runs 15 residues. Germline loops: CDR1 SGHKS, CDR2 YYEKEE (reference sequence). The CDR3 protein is CASNPTSGTTYEQYF. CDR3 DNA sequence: TGTGCCAGCAACCCAACTAGCGGGACTACCTACGAGCAATACTTC.

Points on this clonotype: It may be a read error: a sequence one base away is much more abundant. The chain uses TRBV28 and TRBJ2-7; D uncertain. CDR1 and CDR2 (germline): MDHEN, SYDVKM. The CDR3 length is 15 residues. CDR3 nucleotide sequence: TGTGTCAGCAGTTTTAACCGAGCCCCAGGTTACGAGCAGTACTTC. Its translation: CVSSFNRAPGYEQYF.